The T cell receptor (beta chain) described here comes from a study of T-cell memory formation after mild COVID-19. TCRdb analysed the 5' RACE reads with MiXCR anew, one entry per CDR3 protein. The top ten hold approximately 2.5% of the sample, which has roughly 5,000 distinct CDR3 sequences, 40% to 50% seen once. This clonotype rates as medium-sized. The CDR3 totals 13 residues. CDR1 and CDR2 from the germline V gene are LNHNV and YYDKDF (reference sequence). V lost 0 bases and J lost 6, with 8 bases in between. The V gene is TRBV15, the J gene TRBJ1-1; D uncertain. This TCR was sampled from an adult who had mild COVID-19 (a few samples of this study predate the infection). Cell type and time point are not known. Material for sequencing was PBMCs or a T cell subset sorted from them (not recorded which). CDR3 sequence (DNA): TGTGCCACCAGCAGAGATCGCAGCGCTGAAGCTTTCTTT. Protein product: CATSRDRSAEAFF.